What follows are 14 T cell receptor beta chains derived from one specimen sequenced in a study of T-cell reconstitution after alpha-beta-depleted transplantation in children. Unique molecular identifiers were incorporated during preparation of the TCRbeta library. MiXCR, applied by TCRdb to the PCR reads, yields one record per CDR3 protein. The table shows roughly 200,000 distinct CDR3 sequences, with approximately 7% occurring only once. The source material was PBMCs, sampled before TCRalphabeta/CD19-depleted stem cell transplant. These receptor sequences come from a boy under 10 years old with acute lymphoblastic leukemia, due to receive a stem cell transplant.

This clonotype was observed a few times. This rearrangement joins TRBV20-1 to TRBJ2-1, with TRBD2 matching 7 bases. Losses at the gene ends were 5 bases for V and 9 bases for J; bases not matched to a gene: 13. Germline V gene data show CDR1 as DFQATT and CDR2 as SNEGSKA (reference sequence). This CDR3 spans 14 amino acids. The CDR3 sequence: CSAFSGREKFEQFF. The CDR3 nucleotides read TGCAGTGCTTTCTCCGGGCGGGAGAAATTTGAGCAGTTCTTC.

There are a few counts of this clonotype. The V gene is TRBV11-2, the J gene TRBJ2-2; D unresolved. The V gene lost 5 bases and the J gene lost 6 bases, with 10 bases spanning the gap. CDR3 length: 13 amino acids. The germline V gene has CDR1 SGHAT and CDR2 FQNNGV. The CDR3 region is CASSERPAGELFF. CDR3 sequence (DNA): TGTGCCAGCAGCGAACGACCGGCCGGGGAGCTGTTTTTT.

This clonotype was found many times. V and J are TRBV7-8 and TRBJ2-1, with TRBD2 identical over 8 bases. Germline assignment: CDR1 SGHVS and CDR2 FQNEAQ. The CDR3 runs to 17 residues. V was clipped by 4 bases and J by 5 bases; unmatched bases: 13. CDR3 protein: CASSYKTTTSVNNEQFF. The CDR3 bases are TGTGCCAGCAGCTACAAGACCACGACTAGCGTCAACAATGAGCAGTTCTTC.

This clonotype has more than one count but fewer than ten. V gene TRBV24-1 combines with J gene TRBJ2-3; tentatively, D is TRBD1 (6 bases). CDR1 is KGHDR and CDR2 is SFDVKD in the germline V gene. Trimming cost V 1 base and J 0 bases, with 10 bases left between them. The CDR3 totals 16 residues. Here the CDR3 reads CATSDFRQESTDTQYF. In nucleotides, the CDR3 is TGTGCCACCAGTGATTTCCGACAGGAGAGCACAGATACGCAGTATTTT.

On this clonotype: A read error is possible here, since a much larger clone lies one base away. The missing conserved phenylalanine or tryptophan at the end of this CDR3 makes a read error likely. The V gene is TRBV28, the J gene TRBJ2-2; either TRBD1 or TRBD2 may fit D (6 bases each). The CDR3 sequence is 16 residues long. The germline V gene has CDR1 MDHEN and CDR2 SYDVKM. V was clipped by 6 bases and J by 5 bases, with 19 bases between them. Here the CDR3 DNA reads TGTGCCAGCAGCCTCCGAGGGGGGTTGAAAACCGGGGAGCTGTTTTGT. Translation gives CASSLRGGLKTGELFC.

This chain joins TRBV28 and TRBJ2-3; no reliable D call. The V end lost 5 bases, the J end lost 6 bases, and 12 bases lay between the germline ends. This CDR3 is 13 amino acids long. The germline CDR1 and CDR2 sequences are MDHEN and SYDVKM. CDR3 amino acids: CASSTPSWDTQYF. The DNA for the CDR3 is TGTGCCAGCAGTACCCCCTCCTGGGATACGCAGTATTTT.

The table lists this clonotype with many counts. The V and J genes are TRBV5-1 and TRBJ2-3; TRBD2 agrees at 9 bases. The CDR3 sequence is 15 residues long. Germline trimming cut 6 bases from V and 4 bases from J; bases unmatched to any gene: 9. Germline loops: CDR1 SGHRS, CDR2 YFSETQ. DNA of the CDR3: TGCGCCAGCAATTCGGGTAGCGGGAGTCCAGATACGCAGTATTTT. Translating it yields CASNSGSGSPDTQYF.

The chain carries TRBV27 and TRBJ2-7; 8 bases map to TRBD1. This CDR3 contains 16 residues. Germline CDR1 MNHEY, CDR2 SMNVEV (reference sequence). Trimming at V came to 2 bases and at J to 0 bases, leaving 6 bases not matched to a gene. The chain's CDR3 is CASSLDRDRYSYEQYF. DNA of the CDR3: TGTGCCAGCAGTTTAGACCGGGACAGGTACTCCTACGAGCAGTACTTC.

The V and J genes are TRBV7-9 and TRBJ2-2; D is uncertain. Between the trimmed V and J ends, which lost 1 base and 9 bases, there was a span of 12 bases. The CDR3 sequence is 14 residues long. Looked up from germline, CDR1 is SEHNR and CDR2 is FQNEAQ (reference sequence). The CDR3 DNA sequence: TGTGCCAGCAGCTTAGGCCCCCCTCCCCGGGAGCTGTTTTTT. Translation gives CASSLGPPPRELFF.

This clonotype was picked up many times. The chain couples TRBV27 to TRBJ1-1; D gene ambiguous. Germline V gene lookup returns CDR1 MNHEY and CDR2 SMNVEV (reference sequence). This CDR3 is 10 amino acids long. V was clipped by 4 bases and J by 8 bases, with 5 bases between them. The CDR3 is CASSWIEAFF. The DNA for the CDR3 is TGTGCCAGCAGTTGGATAGAAGCTTTCTTT.

This clonotype was picked up many times. This chain joins TRBV19 and TRBJ2-1; 11 bases fit TRBD2. The CDR3 runs to 16 residues. Germline CDR1 is LNHDA and CDR2 is SQIVND (reference sequence). After removal of 4 bases from V and 5 bases from J, the junction contained 7 bases not matched to a gene. This CDR3 reads CASSTRLAGTNNEQFF. DNA of the CDR3: TGTGCCAGTAGTACTCGACTAGCGGGAACTAACAATGAGCAGTTCTTC.

This clonotype was seen ten or more times. The chain employs TRBV28 and TRBJ2-3; D possibly corresponds to TRBD2 (6 bases). V was cut by 2 bases and J by 2 bases, with 26 bases left in between. The germline V gene has CDR1 MDHEN and CDR2 SYDVKM. There are 20 residues in the CDR3. The CDR3 sequence is CASSLSGAQHPGLYTDTQYF. The DNA for the CDR3 is TGTGCCAGCAGTTTAAGTGGCGCCCAACACCCGGGACTTTACACAGATACGCAGTATTTT.

The chain employs TRBV7-9 and TRBJ1-2, with 10 bases identical to TRBD1. Germline loops: CDR1 SEHNR, CDR2 FQNEAQ (reference sequence). J gave up 5 bases and V 4 bases, and 7 bases lay outside the gene matches. The CDR3 has 15 amino acids. CDR3 bases: TGTGCCAGCAGCTCTGACAGGGGGCTGGGGTATGGCTACACCTTC. Translation gives CASSSDRGLGYGYTF.

This clonotype was seen more than once but under ten times. The chain recombines TRBV3-1 with TRBJ1-4; a possible D gene is TRBD1 (5 bases). The germline gives CDR1 LGHDT, CDR2 YNNKEL (reference sequence). Trimming shortened V by 0 bases and J by 6 bases, and 17 bases separated the two germline ends. This CDR3 spans 17 amino acids. CDR3 protein: CASSQDLGGIVDEKLFF. The CDR3 DNA follows: TGTGCCAGCAGCCAAGATCTGGGGGGGATTGTGGATGAAAAACTGTTTTTT.